This entry describes one T cell receptor (beta chain). The antigen remains unidentified. PCR involved 60 Vbeta and 13 Jbeta primers. Repertoires were generated with immunoSEQ multiplex PCR, while TCRdb's copy carries only in-frame clones and drops some. Counted here are roughly 180,000 clones, more than 70% occurring once; the ten biggest clones make up around 1.4%. The data stem from a study of cytomegalovirus exposure and HLA in healthy donors. Germline assignment: CDR1 MNHEY and CDR2 SMNVEV (reference sequence). Losses at the gene ends were 1 base for V and 0 bases for J; bases not matched to a gene: 19. There are 22 residues in the CDR3. Study-level points and caveats: Previous analysis showed most TCR beta V segments were productive about 87% or about 30% of the time.

The TCR was taken from a girl under 18 in good health and CMV-seropositive. This chain connects TRBV27 to TRBJ1-5, with 9 bases fitting TRBD1. The sequenced sample consisted of PBMCs. The CDR3 nucleotides read TGTGCCAGCAGTTTATGGCATTTACAGGGGGCGCCTCCGTCTAATAGCAATCAGCCCCAGCATTTT. Protein sequence: CASSLWHLQGAPPSNSNQPQHF.